Listed here are 18 T cell receptor beta chains from one sample, sequenced in a study of regulatory T cells in long-lasting Graves disease. The TCR beta library used iRepertoire HTBI primers with Arm-PCR amplification of CDR3. One entry per CDR3 protein, called by TCRdb with MiXCR from the multiplex PCR reads. Among roughly 400,000 distinct CDR3 sequences listed, 21% were seen once. Described time point: persistent/refractory GD, antithyroid drugs over 5 years with positive TRAb. Extracted PBMC RNA gave rise to the TCR library. This material consisted of peripheral blood mononuclear cells (PBMCs), taken when the disease was refractory, from a patient treated with antithyroid drugs. The source of these receptors is a female donor with Graves disease.

Ten or more counts support this clonotype. The gene calls are TRBV12-3 or TRBV12-4 and TRBJ1-4, with D perhaps TRBD1 (5 bases). V gave up 3 bases and J gave up 7 bases, with 15 bases separating them. The CDR3 is made up of 15 amino acids. The CDR3 DNA reads as TGTGCCAGCAGTTTCGGGCAGGGCAGAGTTGAAAAACTGTTTTTT. This translates into CASSFGQGRVEKLFF.

The rearrangement joins TRBV5-4 to TRBJ2-7; a possible D gene is TRBD1 (6 bases). The germline CDR1 and CDR2 sequences are SGHNT and YYREEE (reference sequence). Trimming stripped 3 bases from V and 3 bases from J, with 19 bases between. The CDR3 consists of 16 residues. The chain's CDR3 is CASSSLQGGADYEQYF. The CDR3 coding sequence is TGTGCCAGCAGCTCCCTACAGGGTGGCGCTGACTACGAGCAGTACTTC.

CDR3 in amino acids: CASTSPGQGDYGYTF. The CDR3 DNA reads TGTGCCAGCACCTCCCCGGGACAGGGTGACTATGGCTACACCTTC. The chain has TRBV28 and TRBJ1-2; 9 nucleotides line up with TRBD1. Germline CDR1 is MDHEN and CDR2 is SYDVKM. The CDR3 contains 15 residues. V lost 7 bases to trimming and J lost 3 bases; unmatched junction nucleotides: 9.

This clonotype was recorded at least ten times. The chain carries TRBV2 and TRBJ2-2; TRBD1 agrees at 9 bases. Germline V gene data show CDR1 as SNHLY and CDR2 as FYNNEI. V lost 5 bases to trimming and J lost 6 bases; unmatched junction nucleotides: 4. The CDR3 covers 14 residues. DNA for the CDR3: TGTGCCAGCAGTACACAGGGGGCCCCCGGGGAGCTGTTTTTT. It yields the protein CASSTQGAPGELFF. The entire variable domain, with the rest obtained from reference TRBV2 and TRBJ2-2, is as follows: EPEVTQTPSHQVTQMGQEVILRCVPISNHLYFYWYRQILGQKVEFLVSFYNNEISEKSEIFDDQFSVERPDGSNFTLKIRSTKLEDSAMYFCASSTQGAPGELFFGEGSRLTVL.

This clonotype has just a few counts. The genes are TRBV18 and TRBJ2-5, with a possible D match to TRBD1 (6 bases). With 8 bases removed from V and 1 base from J, the gap between germline ends came to 11 bases. Per the germline V gene, CDR1 is KGHSH and CDR2 is LQKENI. The CDR3 runs 13 residues. The CDR3 is CASGRQAQETQYF. CDR3 bases: TGTGCCAGCGGAAGACAGGCCCAAGAGACCCAGTACTTC.

This clonotype has a count of ten or more. The J gene is TRBJ2-5, the V gene TRBV9; maybe TRBD2 (6 bases). With 5 bases removed from V and 2 bases from J, the gap between germline ends came to 16 bases. Germline V gene data show CDR1 as SGDLS and CDR2 as YYNGEE. The CDR3 consists of 15 residues. CDR3 residues: CASSLEGFGQETQYF. Here the CDR3 DNA reads TGTGCCAGCAGTTTGGAGGGATTCGGGCAAGAGACCCAGTACTTC. Full variable domain (missing parts from reference TRBV9 and TRBJ2-5): DSGVTQTPKHLITATGQRVTLRCSPRSGDLSVYWYQQSLDQGLQFLIQYYNGEERAKGNILERFSAQQFPDLHSELNLSSLELGDSALYFCASSLEGFGQETQYFGPGTRLLVL.

In this sample, this clonotype turned up many times. The chain has TRBV7-8 and TRBJ2-7, with 9 bases that match TRBD2. V was pared by 1 base and J by 6 bases, with 16 bases of the junction left unmatched. This CDR3 is 18 amino acids long. Germline V lookup: CDR1 SGHVS, CDR2 FQNEAQ. The CDR3 sequence: CASSLGVGASGTFFEQYF. CDR3 DNA: TGTGCCAGCAGCTTAGGTGTAGGGGCTAGCGGGACCTTCTTCGAGCAGTACTTC.

This clonotype was picked up a small number of times. The chain recombines TRBV20-1 with TRBJ2-7; D may be TRBD1 or TRBD2 (5 bases each). From germline, CDR1 is DFQATT and CDR2 SNEGSKA (reference sequence). CDR3 length equals 11 residues. The V end was cut by 5 bases, the J end by 13 bases, with 18 bases between. CDR3 protein: CSAGTGLAIYF. In DNA, the CDR3 is TGCAGTGCTGGGACGGGTCTGGCAATCTACTTC.

There are a few counts of this clonotype. The chain has TRBV20-1 and TRBJ2-3; the D gene could be TRBD1 or TRBD2 (5 bases each). CDR1 DFQATT and CDR2 SNEGSKA come from the germline V gene (reference sequence). The V end lost 6 bases, the J end lost 7 bases, and 17 bases lay between the germline ends. The CDR3 has 13 residues. The CDR3 nucleotides read TGCAGTGCCGAGAGGGGAGATCGAAATACGCAGTATTTT. Translating gives CSAERGDRNTQYF.

This clonotype was recorded only once. This chain connects TRBV9 to TRBJ2-7, with 9 bases matching TRBD2. The J segment lost 1 base and the V segment lost 6 bases, leaving 14 bases of the junction unmatched. The CDR3 sequence is 17 residues long. Per the germline V gene, CDR1 is SGDLS and CDR2 is YYNGEE. This CDR3 is CASTPAGGVDSSYEQYF. The CDR3 DNA follows: TGTGCCAGCACCCCCGCGGGGGGGGTGGACAGTTCCTACGAGCAGTACTTC.

The chain combines TRBV10-3 with TRBJ2-4; TRBD1 matches 8 bases. Germline CDR1 is ENHRY and CDR2 is SYGVKD. The CDR3 has 14 residues. Trimming cost V 4 bases and J 4 bases; bases outside gene matches: 3. CDR3 in amino acids: CAISARQGKNIQYF. Here the CDR3 DNA reads TGTGCCATCAGTGCAAGACAGGGGAAAAACATTCAGTACTTC.

A note on this clonotype: A single base separates this from a much larger clone, so it may be a read error. This rearrangement joins TRBV28 to TRBJ2-7; 11 bases agree with TRBD2. The CDR3 is made up of 16 amino acids. Germline CDR1 MDHEN, CDR2 SYDVKM. The junction had 12 bases not matched to a gene; V was cut back by 6 bases and J by 5 bases. CDR3 protein: CASRPDSGRVVHEQYF. DNA of the CDR3: TGTGCCAGCAGACCCGATAGCGGGAGGGTGGTCCACGAGCAGTACTTC.

This chain joins TRBV10-3 and TRBJ1-6; unclear D gene. This CDR3 spans 13 amino acids. CDR1 and CDR2 (germline): ENHRY, SYGVKD. V was trimmed by 8 bases and J by 8 bases, leaving 13 bases between them. The CDR3 loop reads CAIGPQTDSPLHF. As DNA, the CDR3 is TGTGCCATCGGGCCCCAAACGGATTCACCCCTCCACTTT.

This clonotype was counted only a few times. The gene calls are TRBV5-1 and TRBJ2-1; D ambiguous. Trimming removed 0 bases at V and 8 bases at J, with 9 bases between. Germline CDR1 and CDR2: SGHRS and YFSETQ. CDR3 size: 13 residues. CDR3 loop: CASSLVAYDEQFF. The CDR3 nucleotides read TGCGCCAGCAGCTTGGTAGCTTACGATGAGCAGTTCTTC.

V gene TRBV4-1 combines with J gene TRBJ1-4; the D is unclear. The germline CDR1 and CDR2 sequences are MGHRA and YSYEKL. This CDR3 is 15 amino acids long. V was pared by 4 bases and J by 4 bases, with 13 bases between. CDR3 bases: TGCGCCAGCAGCCCTTCGGGAGGGAATAATGAAAAACTGTTTTTT. It codes for CASSPSGGNNEKLFF.

The chain carries TRBV20-1 and TRBJ2-1; 10 bases agree with TRBD2. V lost 0 bases to trimming and J lost 4 bases; unmatched junction nucleotides: 9. Germline CDR1 DFQATT, CDR2 SNEGSKA (reference sequence). The CDR3 length is 17 residues. The CDR3 is CSARDRWLAGVYNEQFF. CDR3 sequence (DNA): TGCAGTGCTAGAGATCGGTGGCTAGCGGGAGTTTACAATGAGCAGTTCTTC.

This sequence joins TRBV3-1 and TRBJ2-6, with unresolved D. The CDR3 has 15 residues. V lost 2 bases and J lost 0, with 5 bases in between. Per the germline V gene, CDR1 is LGHDT and CDR2 is YNNKEL (reference sequence). The CDR3 spells CASSQRTSGANVLTF. For the CDR3, the DNA is TGTGCCAGCAGCCAAAGGACCTCTGGGGCCAACGTCCTGACTTTC.

This clonotype was observed a few times. For the CDR3, the DNA is TGTGCCAGCTCACGCGAGGGCCGCCCTCTCGAGCAGTACTTC. Its protein product is CASSREGRPLEQYF. The chain links TRBV18 to TRBJ2-7; possibly TRBD2 for D (5 bases). The CDR3 consists of 14 residues. The germline V gene has CDR1 KGHSH and CDR2 LQKENI. V shed 4 bases and J shed 6 bases, with 16 bases lying between them.